This T cell receptor (beta chain) appears in the sequencing data of a study of T cell changes during pregnancy in multiple sclerosis. Repertoires were generated with immunoSEQ multiplex PCR, while TCRdb's copy carries only in-frame clones and drops some. This table holds around 67,000 clones, 85% to 90% found once. The CDR3 totals 13 residues. Per germline, CDR1 SQVTM and CDR2 ANQGSEA. V was pared by 7 bases and J by 4 bases, with 4 bases of the junction left unmatched. Sequenced material: peripheral blood, taken after pregnancy. The clonotype originates from a female donor in good health, enrolled as a control in a pregnancy study. The rearrangement joins TRBV29-1 to TRBJ2-4; 10 positions agree with TRBD2. CDR3: CSAGAGGKNIQYF. The DNA of the CDR3 is TGCAGCGCGGGAGCGGGGGGGAAAAACATTCAGTACTTC.